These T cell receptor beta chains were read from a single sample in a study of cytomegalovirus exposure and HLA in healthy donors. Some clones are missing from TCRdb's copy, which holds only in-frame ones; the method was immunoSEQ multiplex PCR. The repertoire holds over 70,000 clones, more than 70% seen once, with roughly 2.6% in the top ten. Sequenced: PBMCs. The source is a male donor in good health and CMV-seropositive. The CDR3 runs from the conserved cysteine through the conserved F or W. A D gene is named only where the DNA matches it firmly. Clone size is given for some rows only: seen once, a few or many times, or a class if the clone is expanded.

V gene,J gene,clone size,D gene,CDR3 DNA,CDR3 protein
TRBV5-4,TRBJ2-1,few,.,TGTGCCAGCAGCTTGCCGGCGGGAGAGCAGTTCTTC,CASSLPAGEQFF
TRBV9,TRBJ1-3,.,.,TGTGCCAGCAGTGCGGGGCCCGGAAACACCATATATTTT,CASSAGPGNTIYF
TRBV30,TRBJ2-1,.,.,TGTGCCTGGAGAGGGGCCAATGAGCAGTTCTTC,CAWRGANEQFF
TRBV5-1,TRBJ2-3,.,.,TGCGCCAGCAGCTTGGACGCACATCAAGTGGATACGCAGTATTTT,CASSLDAHQVDTQYF
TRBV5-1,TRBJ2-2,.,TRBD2,TGCGCCAGCAGCAACCGACTAGCGGGCACCGGGGAGCTGTTTTTT,CASSNRLAGTGELFF
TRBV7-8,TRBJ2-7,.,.,TGTGCCAGCAGCTTAGCAACTCATCCGGCGGTCCCCCACTTC,CASSLATHPAVPHF
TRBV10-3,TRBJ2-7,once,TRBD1,TGTGCCATCAGCGACAGGGGCCTTTCCTACGAGCAGTACTTC,CAISDRGLSYEQYF
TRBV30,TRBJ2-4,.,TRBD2,TGTGCCTGGGGGAGCAGCGTTGGACTAGCGGGAGGTATAGCCAAAAACATTCAGTACTTC,CAWGSSVGLAGGIAKNIQYF
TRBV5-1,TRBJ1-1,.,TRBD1,TGCGCCAGCAGCCGGGGACAGTTGAACACTGAAGCTTTCTTT,CASSRGQLNTEAFF
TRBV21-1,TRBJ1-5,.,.,TGTGCCAGCACCCCTCGGGCCCAGCATTTT,CASTPRAQHF
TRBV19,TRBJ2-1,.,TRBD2,TGTGCCAGTAGTACAGGGACTAGCGGGAGTAATGAGCAGTTCTTC,CASSTGTSGSNEQFF
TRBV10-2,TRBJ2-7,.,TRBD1,TGCGCCAGCCTACAGGGGGGCGAGCAGTACTTC,CASLQGGEQYF
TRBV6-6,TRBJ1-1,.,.,TGTGCCAGCAGCCACGAGGGCTACGGGATGAACACTGAAGCTTTCTTT,CASSHEGYGMNTEAFF
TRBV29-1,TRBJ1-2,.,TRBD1,TGCAGCGTTGACTTGGGACAGGGGGCGTTTGGCTACACCTTC,CSVDLGQGAFGYTF
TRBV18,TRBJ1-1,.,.,TGTGCCAGCTCACCAGCTCGAGGTAACACTGAAGCTTTCTTT,CASSPARGNTEAFF
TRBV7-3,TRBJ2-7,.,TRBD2,TGTGCCAGCAGCCCGGGGGAGGGATACGAGCAGTACTTC,CASSPGEGYEQYF
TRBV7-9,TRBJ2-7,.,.,TGTGCCAGCAGCGGGCGCCGGGACACCCTTAAGTACGAGCAGTACTTC,CASSGRRDTLKYEQYF
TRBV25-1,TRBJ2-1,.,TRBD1,TGTGCCAGCAGTGACATACAGGGGGTATCCTACAATGAGCAGTTCTTC,CASSDIQGVSYNEQFF
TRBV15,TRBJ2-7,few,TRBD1,TGTGCCACCAGCAGAGGAAGGACAGGCGGAGACGAGCAGTACTTC,CATSRGRTGGDEQYF
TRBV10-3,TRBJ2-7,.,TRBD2,TGTGCCATTACTAGCGGACGCTCCTACGAGCAGTACTTC,CAITSGRSYEQYF
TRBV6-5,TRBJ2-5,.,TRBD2,TGTGCCAGCAGCCCTTGGGGGGGCCAAGAGACCCAGTACTTC,CASSPWGGQETQYF
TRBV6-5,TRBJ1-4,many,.,TGTGCCAGCAAAACCGGGTCCGGGGATGAAAAACTGTTTTTT,CASKTGSGDEKLFF
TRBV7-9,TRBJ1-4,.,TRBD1,TGTTCCAGCAGGGGGCAGGAGAATGAAAAACTGTTTTTT,CSSRGQENEKLFF
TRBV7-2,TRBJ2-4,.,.,TGTGCCAGCAGCGCCAGGGGAAGGATTCCTCAGTACTTC,CASSARGRIPQYF
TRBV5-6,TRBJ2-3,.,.,TGTGCCAGCAGCTTGAGTGGGAGGCTAGCGAAAGGCACAGATACGCAGTATTTT,CASSLSGRLAKGTDTQYF
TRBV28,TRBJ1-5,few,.,TGTGCCAGCGGTGGCCAGCCCCAGCATTTT,CASGGQPQHF
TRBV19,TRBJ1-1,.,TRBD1,TGTGCCAGTTTGGACAGGGGCGGTAACACTGAAGCTTTCTTT,CASLDRGGNTEAFF
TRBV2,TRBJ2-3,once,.,TGTGCCAGCAGTGATTGGGTTCAGGCCCCTGGTACAGATACGCAGTATTTT,CASSDWVQAPGTDTQYF
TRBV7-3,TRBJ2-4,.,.,TGTGCCAGCAGCTTAGAACAGGTCCCTGGAAACATTCAGTACTTC,CASSLEQVPGNIQYF
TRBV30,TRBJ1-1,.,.,TGTGACTGGAGTCCCCGGGGGTTTGGGGGATCGAGAACTGAAGCTTTCTTT,CDWSPRGFGGSRTEAFF
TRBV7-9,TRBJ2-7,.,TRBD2,TGTGCCAGCGGTACAGGCGGGAGGGACGAGCAGTACTTC,CASGTGGRDEQYF
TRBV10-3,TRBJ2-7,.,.,TGTGCCATCACCCACAACCTAGCCTACGAGCAGTACTTC,CAITHNLAYEQYF
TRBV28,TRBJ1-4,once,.,TGTGCCAGCAGTCAAGTTGGCGGACGGGGGGTTCCTGTTTTT,CASSQVGGRGVPVF
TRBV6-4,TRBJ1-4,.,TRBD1,TGTGCCAGCAGTGGGACAGGGGTTACTAATGAAAAACTGTTTTTT,CASSGTGVTNEKLFF